One sample yielded the 24 T cell receptor beta chains listed below, sequenced in a study of shared clonotypes between healthy human individuals. TCRdb's copy holds only in-frame clones and misses some; the assay was immunoSEQ multiplex PCR. Of 2 million or so clones listed, roughly 94% were seen once; the top ten hold 0.1% to 0.15%. The sample consisted of naive CD4+ T cells sorted from blood. The subset here: CD45RA+ positively selected. These receptors all come from a young man in good health.

This clone was recorded once. The genes are TRBV7-2 and TRBJ2-3; D may be TRBD1 (6 bases). The V gene lost 8 bases and the J gene lost 3 bases, with 12 bases spanning the gap. Looked up from germline, CDR1 is SGHTA and CDR2 is FQGNSA. The CDR3 sequence is 13 residues long. CDR3 sequence reads: CASSGVATDTQYF. CDR3 coding DNA: TGTGCCAGCTCAGGGGTAGCTACAGATACGCAGTATTTT.

As for this clone: Other DNA sequences in this specimen translate into the identical CDR3. V usage is TRBV6-5 and J usage is TRBJ2-1; 11 bases match TRBD2. With 2 bases clipped from V and 4 bases from J, the junction kept 1 base outside the gene matches. Germline V lookup: CDR1 MNHEY, CDR2 SVGAGI. This CDR3 spans 15 amino acids. In DNA form, the CDR3 reads TGTGCCAGCAGTTACGGGACTAGCGGATACAATGAGCAGTTCTTC. It codes for CASSYGTSGYNEQFF.

This clone was observed a handful of times. The chain couples TRBV20-1 to TRBJ1-6; TRBD1 matches 8 bases. CDR3 size: 11 residues. CDR1 DFQATT and CDR2 SNEGSKA come from the germline V gene (reference sequence). With 3 bases clipped from V and 15 bases from J, the junction kept 4 bases outside the gene matches. The CDR3 nucleotides read TGCAGTGCTAGTGACAGGGGAAGCCTCCACTTT. Amino acids: CSASDRGSLHF.

The J gene is TRBJ1-1, the V gene TRBV2, with a weak D call TRBD1 (6 bases). Germline V gene sequence: CDR1 SNHLY, CDR2 FYNNEI. Between the trimmed V and J ends, which lost 7 bases and 11 bases, there was a span of 14 bases. This CDR3 comprises 11 residues. Here the CDR3 reads CASKGGSKAFF. The DNA for the CDR3 is TGTGCCAGCAAAGGGGGGAGTAAGGCTTTCTTT. The whole variable domain, remainder taken from reference TRBV2 and TRBJ1-1, is EPEVTQTPSHQVTQMGQEVILRCVPISNHLYFYWYRQILGQKVEFLVSFYNNEISEKSEIFDDQFSVERPDGSNFTLKIRSTKLEDSAMYFCASKGGSKAFFGQGTRLTVV.

The CDR3 DNA follows: TGTGCCAGCAGCGCCGGTGCGGGCCCATCGCCCCAGCATTTT. Amino acid sequence: CASSAGAGPSPQHF. The chain uses TRBV9 and TRBJ1-5; no definite D call. The germline gives CDR1 SGDLS, CDR2 YYNGEE. Trimming pared 3 bases from V and 9 bases from J, leaving 16 bases between. This CDR3 has 14 residues. The full variable domain, with the rest looked up from reference TRBV9 and TRBJ1-5, is DSGVTQTPKHLITATGQRVTLRCSPRSGDLSVYWYQQSLDQGLQFLIQYYNGEERAKGNILERFSAQQFPDLHSELNLSSLELGDSALYFCASSAGAGPSPQHFGDGTRLSIL.

The rearrangement uses TRBV7-6 and TRBJ2-3, with D unclear. The CDR3 has 12 residues. Germline CDR1 and CDR2: SGHVS and FNYEAQ. Trimming took 4 bases from V and 6 from J, leaving 8 bases between them. The CDR3 nucleotides read TGTGCCAGCAGCTCCCAGGTTGATACGCAGTATTTT. Translating it yields CASSSQVDTQYF.

The V and J genes are TRBV7-6 and TRBJ2-3; TRBD1 matches at 9 bases. J lost 0 bases, V lost 5 bases, and 6 bases had no gene match. Germline V gene lookup returns CDR1 SGHVS and CDR2 FNYEAQ. This CDR3 comprises 16 residues. For the CDR3, the DNA is TGTGCCAGCAGCAAGTTACAGGGGGCGAGCACAGATACGCAGTATTTT. It yields the protein CASSKLQGASTDTQYF.

This chain uses TRBV30 with TRBJ1-2, with D perhaps matching TRBD1 (5 bases). Germline V gene lookup returns CDR1 GTSNPN and CDR2 SVGIG (reference sequence). The V and J ends lost 1 base and 2 bases respectively, with 14 bases between them. The CDR3 consists of 15 residues. The CDR3 region is CAWSGLGRENYGYTF. Here the CDR3 DNA reads TGTGCCTGGAGTGGGTTGGGCAGGGAGAACTATGGCTACACCTTC.

V gene TRBV30 combines with J gene TRBJ2-3, with D possibly matching TRBD1 (6 bases). The CDR3 is made up of 14 amino acids. V lost 3 bases to trimming and J lost 5 bases, with 15 bases between them. Germline V gene sequence: CDR1 GTSNPN, CDR2 SVGIG (reference sequence). Here the CDR3 reads CAWRKTGQGDTQYF. The DNA of the CDR3 is TGTGCCTGGAGGAAAACAGGGCAGGGAGATACGCAGTATTTT. Drawing the rest from reference TRBV30 and TRBJ2-3, the complete variable domain is SQTIHQWPATLVQPVGSPLSLECTVEGTSNPNLYWYRQAAGRGLQLLFYSVGIGQISSEVPQNLSASRPQDRQFILSSKKLLLSDSGFYLCAWRKTGQGDTQYFGPGTRLTVL.

To note about this clone: Other DNA sequences of this sample code for an identical CDR3. V and J are TRBV5-1 and TRBJ2-3, with no clear D. The CDR3 is made up of 14 amino acids. The V end lost 0 bases, the J end lost 3 bases, and 8 bases lay between the germline ends. Germline V gene sequence: CDR1 SGHRS, CDR2 YFSETQ. CDR3 DNA: TGCGCCAGCAGCTTGGCCCTGGGGACAGATACGCAGTATTTT. It translates to CASSLALGTDTQYF.

In this sample, this clone turned up once. The chain recombines TRBV2 with TRBJ2-7; weak D call: TRBD2 (5 bases). The V end was cut by 0 bases, the J end by 6 bases, with 9 bases between. Germline V gives CDR1 SNHLY, CDR2 FYNNEI. The CDR3 consists of 13 residues. The CDR3 DNA sequence: TGTGCCAGCAGTGAAGCTAGCGCACCCGAGCAGTACTTC. Protein sequence: CASSEASAPEQYF. Complete variable domain (other parts from reference TRBV2 and TRBJ2-7): EPEVTQTPSHQVTQMGQEVILRCVPISNHLYFYWYRQILGQKVEFLVSFYNNEISEKSEIFDDQFSVERPDGSNFTLKIRSTKLEDSAMYFCASSEASAPEQYFGPGTRLTVT.

This clone was picked up many times. The chain joins TRBV4-3 to TRBJ2-7, with a possible D match to TRBD1 (5 bases). The CDR3 totals 13 residues. Germline V gene lookup returns CDR1 LGHNA and CDR2 YSLEER. V dropped 3 bases and J dropped 4 bases, with 10 bases sitting between them. For the CDR3, the DNA is TGCGCCAGCAGCCAGGGCAGGGTGTACGAGCAGTACTTC. Residues: CASSQGRVYEQYF.

The CDR3 reads CASRSIPQRAAFILEQYF. The CDR3 DNA is TGCGCCAGCAGATCAATTCCGCAGCGGGCGGCCTTTATCCTCGAGCAGTACTTC. This chain joins TRBV23-1 and TRBJ2-7; D possibly corresponds to TRBD2 (6 bases). TRBV23-1 is an ORF for which the function is uncertain. The germline V and J ends were trimmed by 6 bases and 6 bases, with 30 bases remaining between them. There are 18 residues in the CDR3.

As for this clone: This sequence may be a read error, since a much larger clone differs from it by one base. The sample has other DNA sequences that encode this CDR3 too. The J gene is TRBJ2-7, the V gene TRBV5-4, with D unclear. V was clipped by 2 bases and J by 0 bases, with 6 bases between them. The germline gives CDR1 SGHNT, CDR2 YYREEE (reference sequence). CDR3 length: 13 amino acids. The CDR3: CASSLPSSYEQYF. CDR3 bases: TGTGCCAGCAGCTTACCCAGCTCCTACGAGCAGTACTTC.

V is TRBV10-3 and J is TRBJ2-7, with D possibly being TRBD1 (5 bases). Trimming removed 8 bases at V and 0 bases at J, with 8 bases between. Per germline, CDR1 ENHRY and CDR2 SYGVKD. The CDR3 covers 12 residues. The chain's CDR3 is CAIQGFSYEQYF. The DNA for the CDR3 is TGTGCCATCCAGGGTTTCTCCTACGAGCAGTACTTC.

On this clone: Within the sample, other DNA sequences also encode this same CDR3. The chain links TRBV5-1 to TRBJ1-5; D is uncertain. The CDR3 is 15 residues long. CDR1 is SGHRS and CDR2 is YFSETQ in the germline V gene. V lost 0 bases to trimming and J lost 1 base, with 8 bases between them. DNA of the CDR3: TGCGCCAGCAGCTTGGATGGGGTGAGCAATCAGCCCCAGCATTTT. It specifies CASSLDGVSNQPQHF.

The rearrangement uses TRBV5-4 and TRBJ2-6; D is perhaps TRBD2 (6 bases). V lost 3 bases to trimming and J lost 0 bases, with 13 bases between them. The CDR3 runs to 17 residues. Germline CDR1 SGHNT, CDR2 YYREEE (reference sequence). CDR3 residues: CASSSGTLLSGANVLTF. The CDR3 region has the DNA TGTGCCAGCAGCTCAGGGACTCTCCTCTCTGGGGCCAACGTCCTGACTTTC.

The rearrangement links TRBV9 to TRBJ1-2; perhaps TRBD1 as D (5 bases). Germline-derived CDR1 and CDR2 are SGDLS and YYNGEE. V was shortened by 3 bases and J by 0 bases, with 12 bases between the two germline ends. The CDR3 covers 15 residues. The CDR3 coding sequence is TGTGCCAGCAGCGCCGCAGGGAAAGCTAACTATGGCTACACCTTC. It specifies CASSAAGKANYGYTF.

The gene calls are TRBV7-3 and TRBJ1-1; D ambiguous. The CDR3 is 17 amino acids. Deletions cut 1 base from V and 5 bases from J, with 20 bases between. Germline CDR1 and CDR2: SGHTA and FQGTGA. The CDR3 DNA is TGTGCCAGCAGCTTAAGCCCGATCAGAACCTCGCGGACTGAAGCTTTCTTT. This encodes CASSLSPIRTSRTEAFF.

The rearrangement uses TRBV12-5 and TRBJ1-5, with D perhaps TRBD1 (5 bases). The CDR3 runs to 15 residues. V dropped 7 bases and J dropped 4 bases, with 17 bases sitting between them. Germline V CDR1 and CDR2: LGHNT, FRNRAP. CDR3 nucleotide sequence: TGTGCTAGTGCCTGGGGGACTACGAAAAATCAGCCCCAGCATTTT. Protein: CASAWGTTKNQPQHF.

The CDR3 region has the DNA TGCGCCAGCTCCGGTGGGACGGCTGGAAACACCATATATTTT. Its translation is CASSGGTAGNTIYF. The V call is TRBV5-1, the J call TRBJ1-3; possibly TRBD1 for D (5 bases). Germline values: CDR1 SGHRS, CDR2 YFSETQ. The V end lost 7 bases, the J end lost 2 bases, and 13 bases lay between the germline ends. The CDR3 runs 14 residues.

The J gene is TRBJ1-3, the V gene TRBV7-2; D is undetermined. Germline V gene lookup returns CDR1 SGHTA and CDR2 FQGNSA. V gave up 3 bases and J gave up 5 bases, with 14 bases separating them. The CDR3 is 15 residues long. The CDR3 sequence is CASSFGDLGRNTIYF. The CDR3 DNA reads as TGTGCCAGCAGCTTCGGGGATTTGGGGAGAAACACCATATATTTT.

This clone was detected once. The chain couples TRBV2 to TRBJ2-2, with 10 bases aligning to TRBD2. CDR3 size: 19 residues. The V segment lost 0 bases and the J segment 6 bases; nucleotides outside the gene matches: 13. The germline CDR1 and CDR2 sequences are SNHLY and FYNNEI. This CDR3 reads CASSEARPSGSAGAGELFF. The CDR3 nucleotides read TGTGCCAGCAGTGAAGCGCGCCCTAGCGGGAGCGCCGGCGCCGGGGAGCTGTTTTTT.

The chain links TRBV5-1 to TRBJ2-7; 9 bases are a match to TRBD1. The ends lost 3 bases at V and 2 bases at J; junction bases unmatched: 6. The CDR3 is made up of 15 amino acids. The V gene's germline CDR1 is SGHRS and CDR2 YFSETQ. For the CDR3, the DNA is TGCGCCAGCAGCTGGCTGGGACAGGGCGCCTACGAGCAGTACTTC. It codes for CASSWLGQGAYEQYF.